Reported below is one TCR beta chain. Under the authors' procedure: Researchers report that nucleated cell counts were estimated from reference gene primer amplification. Profiling relied on immunoSEQ multiplex PCR, and the TCRdb table lists in-frame clones only, not all of them. That table is the source of V, J and clone size, and D and trimming were worked out from the DNA. Among some 250,000 clones listed, 60% to 75% were seen once. This sample was included in a study of blood T cell repertoires in COVID-19. About the research overall: COVID-19 samples from acute and convalescent phases originated in the United States, Italy and Spain. Nucleic acid was either cDNA or gDNA, and it came from T cells, B-cell-depleted T cells, or PBMCs.

Material: peripheral blood. The clonotype was recovered from an elderly woman with acute or convalescent COVID-19.

The CDR3, as DNA: TGTGCCAGCCTTAGCGGGGGGTATCAAGAGACCCAGTACTTC. This codes for CASLSGGYQETQYF. The V and J genes are TRBV6-5 and TRBJ2-5; 10 bases agree with TRBD2. The V gene's germline CDR1 is MNHEY and CDR2 SVGAGI. Germline trimming cut 8 bases from V and 2 bases from J; bases unmatched to any gene: 5. The CDR3 has 14 amino acids.